The 18 T cell receptor beta chains below all came from one sample that was sequenced in a study of tissue T cells after allogeneic stem cell transplantation. Stated time point: mouse harvest day 14 after allogeneic transplant. The graft held 10^6 splenic CD5+ T cells and 10^7 T-cell-depleted bone marrow cells. Data came from immunoSEQ multiplex PCR; TCRdb stores just in-frame clones and leaves some out. The data hold over 5,500 clones, with around half observed a single time. The specimen was gut tissue. All receptors come from a female BALB/c mouse given C57BL/6 T cells with graft-versus-host disease after an allogeneic hematopoietic cell transplant.

This clone was seen more than once but under ten times. Gene names refer to mouse genes. The CDR3 is cut off 1 residue early in the read; its end comes from the germline J gene. The V call is TRBV26, the J call TRBJ2-3; D is unclear. Germline V gene lookup returns CDR1 KGHPV and CDR2 FQNQEV (reference sequence). V lost 6 bases to trimming and J lost 1 base, with 8 bases between them. There are 13 residues in the CDR3. CDR3 protein: CASSLRGAETLYF. The CDR3 DNA, read in part, is TGTGCCAGCAGCCTGAGGGGTGCAGAAACGCTGTAT.

Comments on this clone: The genes are named according to mouse. The CDR3 end is not reached by the read, which stops 1 residue before it; the germline J gene fills it in. The V call is TRBV31, the J call TRBJ1-4, with a weak D call TRBD1 (5 bases). This CDR3 comprises 14 residues. Trimming pared 0 bases from V and 3 bases from J, leaving 8 bases between. The germline V gene encodes CDR1 GKSSPN and CDR2 SITVG. CDR3 DNA (partial): TGTGCCTGGAGTCTACGGACAACCAACGAAAGATTATTT. Amino acid sequence: CAWSLRTTNERLF. The entire CDR3 protein is CAWSLRTTNERLFF. Variable domain in full (rest from reference TRBV31 and TRBJ1-4): AQTIHQWPVAEIKAVGSPLSLGCTIKGKSSPNLYWYWQATGGTLQQLFYSITVGQVESVVQLNLSASRPKDDQFILSTEKLLLSHSGFYLCAWSLRTTNERLFFGHGTKLSVL.

As to this clone: Gene names and germline refer to mouse. The DNA ends 1 residue before the CDR3 does, and the rest of the CDR3 is filled in from the germline J gene. V is TRBV4 and J is TRBJ1-6; 8 bases agree with TRBD1. TRBJ1-6 is classed as an ORF, of uncertain function. J was trimmed by 7 bases and V by 5 bases; bases with no gene match: 4. Per the germline V gene, CDR1 is LGHDT and CDR2 is YNNKQL (reference sequence). There are 14 residues in the CDR3. The CDR3 DNA, read in part, is TGTGCCAGCAGCCGACAGGGGTGGAATTCGCCCCTCTAC. Translated: CASSRQGWNSPLY. The whole CDR3 region reads CASSRQGWNSPLYF.

In regard to this clone: Here the gene names and germline are mouse. The sequence runs out 1 residue before the end of the CDR3; the remainder is reconstructed from the germline J gene. This chain uses TRBV26 with TRBJ1-3, with D tentatively TRBD1 (6 bases). The V gene lost 7 bases and the J gene lost 0 bases, with 10 bases spanning the gap. The V gene's germline CDR1 is KGHPV and CDR2 FQNQEV (reference sequence). CDR3 length: 14 amino acids. The CDR3 sequence is CASTLTGSGNTLYF. The CDR3 DNA, read in part, is TGTGCCAGCACCCTGACAGGTTCTGGAAATACGCTCTAT.

This clone is judged medium-sized (0.01 to 0.1%). Each gene name is a mouse one. The read ends 1 residue early relative to the CDR3; the germline J gene fills the gap. The chain joins TRBV2 to TRBJ2-7; D is uncertain. The germline V and J ends were trimmed by 0 bases and 4 bases, with 10 bases remaining between them. CDR1 and CDR2 (germline): LGHNA, YSYQKL. This CDR3 has 14 amino acids. The CDR3 region is CASSQEVGKYEQYF. CDR3 DNA, as far as it was read: TGTGCCAGCAGCCAAGAAGTCGGCAAATATGAACAGTAC.

This clone came up a few times. Each gene name is a mouse one. The CDR3 is cut off 1 residue early in the read; its end comes from the germline J gene. The chain uses TRBV23 and TRBJ2-7; the table assigns TRBD2, which was not confirmed against the DNA. CDR3 length equals 15 residues. CDR1 and CDR2 (germline): KGHTA, FQNQQP. The CDR3 loop is CSSSQSKGWGYEQYF. The CDR3 DNA, read in part, is TGCTCCAGCAGTCAATCGAAGGGCTGGGGGTATGAACAGTAC.

In regard to this clone: The genes are named according to mouse. The observed sequence ends 1 residue before the CDR3 terminus, with the missing tail filled in from the germline J gene. The chain recombines TRBV26 with TRBJ1-3; no firm D call. This CDR3 has 13 amino acids. Germline CDR1 is KGHPV and CDR2 is FQNQEV (reference sequence). The ends were cut back, 4 bases at V and 0 bases at J, with 4 bases in the middle. Partial CDR3 DNA: TGTGCCAGCAGTCCAATTTCTGGAAATACGCTCTAT. This encodes CASSPISGNTLY. The full CDR3 protein reads CASSPISGNTLYF. The full variable domain, with the rest looked up from reference TRBV26 and TRBJ1-3, is NSKVIQTPRYLVKGQGQKAKMRCIPEKGHPVVFWYQQNKNNEFKFLINFQNQEVLQQIDMTEKRFSAECPSNSPCSLEIQSSEAGDSALYLCASSPISGNTLYFGEGSRLIVV.

This clone has just a few counts. Gene names refer to mouse genes. The CDR3 extends 1 residue past the end of the read, so its final part is completed from the germline J gene. The gene calls are TRBV26 and TRBJ2-2; D not certain. CDR1 and CDR2 (germline): KGHPV, FQNQEV (reference sequence). CDR3 length: 12 amino acids. V was shortened by 6 bases and J by 3 bases, with 5 bases between the two germline ends. The CDR3 DNA, read in part, is TGTGCCAGCAGCCGGGACACCGGGCAGCTCTAC. Translated, it gives CASSRDTGQLY. The whole CDR3 is CASSRDTGQLYF.

Of note for this clone: Gene names follow the mouse nomenclature. The read comes to an end 1 residue before the CDR3 does, leaving the germline J gene to fill in the end. The chain couples TRBV12-2 to TRBJ1-1; D not certain. The CDR3 loop spans 14 amino acids. CDR1 SGHLS and CDR2 HYDKME come from the germline V gene. V was trimmed by 2 bases and J by 0 bases, leaving 9 bases between them. Incomplete CDR3 DNA: TGTGCCAGCTCTCCCGACAATGCAAACACAGAAGTCTTC. Its translation is CASSPDNANTEVF. The entire CDR3 is CASSPDNANTEVFF.

This clone has only a few counts. The germline and genes are mouse ones. Coverage ceases 1 residue before the CDR3 finishes, and the germline J gene fills in the end. This rearrangement joins TRBV19 to TRBJ2-1; a weak D match, TRBD1 (6 bases). This CDR3 has 13 amino acids. Per the germline V gene, CDR1 is FNHDT and CDR2 is SITEND (reference sequence). V was clipped by 6 bases and J by 5 bases, with 12 bases between them. The CDR3 sequence: CASTSGTNAEQFF. CDR3 bases read: TGTGCCAGCACCTCCGGGACAAATGCTGAGCAGTTC.

This clone is medium-sized (0.01 to 0.1%). Mouse gene names apply. The CDR3 end falls 1 residue outside the read, so it is completed with the germline J gene. The sample has other DNA sequences that encode this CDR3 too. V usage is TRBV12-1 and J usage is TRBJ1-4; 10 bases line up with TRBD1. The CDR3 sequence is 15 residues long. CDR1 is SGHSN and CDR2 is HYEKVE in the germline V gene. J gave up 5 bases and V 0 bases, and 2 bases lay outside the gene matches. CDR3 amino acids: CASSLTGQGNERLFF. CDR3 DNA (partial): TGTGCCAGCTCTCTCACGGGACAGGGGAACGAAAGATTATTT.

Worth noting for this clone: Here the gene names and germline are mouse. Read data end 1 residue before the CDR3 end; the end is taken from the germline J gene. The chain joins TRBV26 to TRBJ2-3; TRBD1 or TRBD2 may be the D gene (6 bases each). V was cut by 1 base and J by 2 bases, with 7 bases left in between. The CDR3 is 14 residues long. CDR1 and CDR2 (germline): KGHPV, FQNQEV (reference sequence). The CDR3 is CASSLWGPAETLYF. Partial CDR3 DNA: TGTGCCAGCAGTCTGTGGGGGCCTGCAGAAACGCTGTAT.

This clone was seen a handful of times. All gene names here are mouse names. The CDR3 is cut off 1 residue early in the read; its end comes from the germline J gene. This chain uses TRBV24 with TRBJ1-2, with D possibly being TRBD1 (5 bases). Germline loops: CDR1 KGHTA, CDR2 FRNEEI. The CDR3 has 15 residues. V was shortened by 3 bases and J by 0 bases, with 11 bases between the two germline ends. CDR3 bases read: TGTGCCAGCAGTCTTGGGGGGGTTGCAAACTCCGACTACACC. Protein product: CASSLGGVANSDYT. The whole CDR3 is CASSLGGVANSDYTF.

In regard to this clone: These gene names are mouse names. The read falls 1 residue short of the CDR3 end, and the missing part is taken from the germline J gene. The gene calls are TRBV15 and TRBJ2-2; 10 bases agree with TRBD2. Germline-derived CDR1 and CDR2 are SGHND and FRSKSL. V gave up 5 bases and J gave up 4 bases; unmatched junction bases: 4. The length of the CDR3 is 15 residues. The CDR3 spells CASSRLGGGTGQLYF. The sequenced part of the CDR3 DNA is TGTGCCAGCAGTAGACTGGGGGGAGGCACCGGGCAGCTCTAC.

Regarding this clone: Genes and germline come from the mouse. The missing CDR3 end, 1 residue past where the read stops, is filled in from the germline J gene. The gene calls are TRBV1 and TRBJ1-4; weak D call: TRBD1 (5 bases). Trimming pared 1 base from V and 3 bases from J, leaving 9 bases between. Germline CDR1 and CDR2: NSQYPW and LRSPGD (reference sequence). CDR3 length equals 15 residues. The part of the CDR3 DNA that was read is TGCACCTGCAGTGCAGGGGGGAGGCCCAACGAAAGATTATTT. It is translated as CTCSAGGRPNERLF. The entire CDR3 protein is CTCSAGGRPNERLFF.

Of note for this clone: Each gene name is a mouse one. The CDR3 end is not reached by the read, which stops 1 residue before it; the germline J gene fills it in. The J gene is TRBJ2-4, the V gene TRBV31; 9 bases agree with TRBD2. CDR3 size: 15 residues. The ends lost 2 bases at V and 3 bases at J; junction bases unmatched: 6. Germline V lookup: CDR1 GKSSPN, CDR2 SITVG. The CDR3 DNA, read in part, is TGTGCCTGGAGTAGGCTGGGGGGGATACAAAACACCTTGTAC. Amino acids: CAWSRLGGIQNTLY. The entire CDR3 protein reads CAWSRLGGIQNTLYF. Looking up the rest from reference TRBV31 and TRBJ2-4 gives the full variable domain: AQTIHQWPVAEIKAVGSPLSLGCTIKGKSSPNLYWYWQATGGTLQQLFYSITVGQVESVVQLNLSASRPKDDQFILSTEKLLLSHSGFYLCAWSRLGGIQNTLYFGAGTRLSVL.

Comment on this clone: Genes and germline are mouse. The read falls 1 residue short of the CDR3 end, and the missing part is taken from the germline J gene. V is TRBV26 and J is TRBJ1-2; 8 bases line up with TRBD1. The CDR3 loop spans 13 amino acids. V dropped 4 bases and J dropped 5; count of bases not matched to a gene: 3. From germline, CDR1 is KGHPV and CDR2 FQNQEV (reference sequence). Partial CDR3 DNA: TGTGCCAGCAGTCGCAGGGGGCGTTCCGACTACACC. The encoded protein is CASSRRGRSDYT. The complete CDR3 protein is CASSRRGRSDYTF.

To note about this clone: Mouse gene names apply. The observed sequence ends 1 residue before the CDR3 terminus, with the missing tail filled in from the germline J gene. This chain uses TRBV13-3 with TRBJ1-6; D is unclear. TRBJ1-6 qualifies as an ORF whose function is uncertain. V was trimmed by 0 bases and J by 5 bases, leaving 9 bases between them. CDR1 NNHDY and CDR2 SYVADS come from the germline V gene. This CDR3 is built from 15 residues. Incomplete CDR3 DNA: TGTGCCAGCAGTGATGCATCACCGGATAATTCGCCCCTCTAC. As protein: CASSDASPDNSPLY. In full, the CDR3 reads CASSDASPDNSPLYF.